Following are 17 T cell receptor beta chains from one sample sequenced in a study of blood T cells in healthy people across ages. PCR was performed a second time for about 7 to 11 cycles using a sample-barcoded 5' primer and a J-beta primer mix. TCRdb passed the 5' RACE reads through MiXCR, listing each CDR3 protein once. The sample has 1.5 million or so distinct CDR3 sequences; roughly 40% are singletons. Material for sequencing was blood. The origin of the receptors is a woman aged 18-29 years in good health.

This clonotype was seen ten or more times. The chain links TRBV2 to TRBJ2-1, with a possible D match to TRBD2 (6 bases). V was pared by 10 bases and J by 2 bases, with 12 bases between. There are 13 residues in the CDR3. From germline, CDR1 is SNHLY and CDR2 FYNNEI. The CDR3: CATTERAYNEQFF. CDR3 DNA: TGTGCCACTACTGAGCGGGCCTACAATGAGCAGTTCTTC. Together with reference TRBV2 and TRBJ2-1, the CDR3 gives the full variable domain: EPEVTQTPSHQVTQMGQEVILRCVPISNHLYFYWYRQILGQKVEFLVSFYNNEISEKSEIFDDQFSVERPDGSNFTLKIRSTKLEDSAMYFCATTERAYNEQFFGPGTRLTVL.

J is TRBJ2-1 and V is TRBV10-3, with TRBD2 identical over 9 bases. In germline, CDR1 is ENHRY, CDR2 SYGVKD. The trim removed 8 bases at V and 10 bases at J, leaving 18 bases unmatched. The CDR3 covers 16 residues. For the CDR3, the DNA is TGTGCCATCTCTGACCCGGGACTAGCTGTCTCCTACGAGCAGTTCTTC. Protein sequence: CAISDPGLAVSYEQFF.

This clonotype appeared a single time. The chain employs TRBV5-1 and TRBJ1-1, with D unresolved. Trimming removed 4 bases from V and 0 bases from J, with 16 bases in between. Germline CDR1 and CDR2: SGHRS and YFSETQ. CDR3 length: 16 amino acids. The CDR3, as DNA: TGCGCCAGCAGCACAAATCCAGGACGGATGAACACTGAAGCTTTCTTT. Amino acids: CASSTNPGRMNTEAFF.

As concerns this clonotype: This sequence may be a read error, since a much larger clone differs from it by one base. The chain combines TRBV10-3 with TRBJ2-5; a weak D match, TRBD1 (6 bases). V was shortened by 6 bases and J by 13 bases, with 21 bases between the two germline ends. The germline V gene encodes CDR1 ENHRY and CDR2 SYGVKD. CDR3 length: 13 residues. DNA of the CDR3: TGTGCCATCAGGCCAGGGGAATCCTACGAGCGGTACTTC. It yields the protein CAIRPGESYERYF.

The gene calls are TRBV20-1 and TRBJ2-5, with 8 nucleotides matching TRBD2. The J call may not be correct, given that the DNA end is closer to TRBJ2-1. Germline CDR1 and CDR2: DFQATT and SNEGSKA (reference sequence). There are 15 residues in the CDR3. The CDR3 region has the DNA TGCAGTGCTAGTCCAACTAGCGGATTACAAGAGACCCAGTTCTTC. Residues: CSASPTSGLQETQFF.

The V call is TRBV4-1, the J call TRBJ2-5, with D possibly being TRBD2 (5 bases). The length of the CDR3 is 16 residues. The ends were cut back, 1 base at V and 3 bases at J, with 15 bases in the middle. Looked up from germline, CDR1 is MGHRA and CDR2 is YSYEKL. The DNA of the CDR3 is TGCGCCAGCAGCCAAGTGCAATGGTCCGGGGAAGAGACCCAGTACTTC. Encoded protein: CASSQVQWSGEETQYF.

The CDR3 loop reads CASGLATNEKLFF. The CDR3 DNA sequence: TGTGCCAGCGGACTTGCAACTAATGAAAAACTGTTTTTT. The chain combines TRBV12-3 or TRBV12-4 with TRBJ1-4; no clear D gene. This CDR3 spans 13 amino acids. V was clipped by 8 bases and J by 0 bases, with 7 bases between them.

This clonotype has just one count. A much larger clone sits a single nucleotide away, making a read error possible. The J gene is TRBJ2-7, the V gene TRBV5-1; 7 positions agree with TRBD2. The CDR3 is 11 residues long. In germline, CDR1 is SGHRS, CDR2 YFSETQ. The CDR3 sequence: CASSAGEPQSF. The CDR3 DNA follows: TGCGCCAGCAGCGCGGGGGAGCCGCAGTCCTTC.

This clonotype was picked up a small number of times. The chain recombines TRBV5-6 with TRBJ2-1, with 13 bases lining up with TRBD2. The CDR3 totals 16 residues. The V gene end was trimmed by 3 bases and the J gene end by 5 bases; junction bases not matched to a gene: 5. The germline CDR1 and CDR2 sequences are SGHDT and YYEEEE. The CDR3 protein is CASSSKTSGGHNEQFF. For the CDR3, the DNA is TGTGCCAGCAGCTCAAAGACTAGCGGGGGGCACAATGAGCAGTTCTTC.

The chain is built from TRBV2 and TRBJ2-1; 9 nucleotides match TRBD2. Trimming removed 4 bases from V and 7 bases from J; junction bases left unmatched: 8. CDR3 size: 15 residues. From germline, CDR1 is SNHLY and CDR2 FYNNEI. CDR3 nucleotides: TGTGCCAGCAGTGTCTCGCGGGGGGGCATAAATGAGCAGTTCTTC. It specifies CASSVSRGGINEQFF.

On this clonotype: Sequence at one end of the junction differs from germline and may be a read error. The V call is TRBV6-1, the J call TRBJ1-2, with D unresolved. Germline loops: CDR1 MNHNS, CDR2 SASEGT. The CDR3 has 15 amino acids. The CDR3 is CTSSSGATVNYGYTF. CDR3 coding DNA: TGTACCAGCAGTTCTGGAGCGACTGTTAACTATGGCTACACCTTC.

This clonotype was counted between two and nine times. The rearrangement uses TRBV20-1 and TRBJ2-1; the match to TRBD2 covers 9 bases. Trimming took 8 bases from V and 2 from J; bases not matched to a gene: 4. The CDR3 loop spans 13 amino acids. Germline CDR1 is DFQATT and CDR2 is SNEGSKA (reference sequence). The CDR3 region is CSPGLATYNEQFF. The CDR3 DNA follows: TGCAGTCCGGGACTAGCCACCTACAATGAGCAGTTCTTC.

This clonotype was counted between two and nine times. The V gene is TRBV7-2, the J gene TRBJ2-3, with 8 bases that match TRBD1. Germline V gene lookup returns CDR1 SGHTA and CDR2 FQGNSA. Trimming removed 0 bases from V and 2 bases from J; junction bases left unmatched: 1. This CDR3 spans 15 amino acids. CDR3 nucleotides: TGTGCCAGCAGCTTAGCGGGACAGGTCACAGATACGCAGTATTTT. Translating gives CASSLAGQVTDTQYF.

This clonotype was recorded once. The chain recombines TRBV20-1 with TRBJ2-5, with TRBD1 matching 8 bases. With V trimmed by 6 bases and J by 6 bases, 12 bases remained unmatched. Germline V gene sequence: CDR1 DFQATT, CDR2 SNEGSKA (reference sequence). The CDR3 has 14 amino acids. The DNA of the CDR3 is TGCAGTGCCCACCGAGGCGGACAGGGACAGACCCAGTACTTC. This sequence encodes CSAHRGGQGQTQYF.

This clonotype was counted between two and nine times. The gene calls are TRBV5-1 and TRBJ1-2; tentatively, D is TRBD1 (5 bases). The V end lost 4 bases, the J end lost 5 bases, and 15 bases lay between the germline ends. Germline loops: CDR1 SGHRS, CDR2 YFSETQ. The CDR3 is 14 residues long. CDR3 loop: CASSPMGGSYGYTF. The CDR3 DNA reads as TGCGCCAGCAGCCCCATGGGGGGTTCTTATGGCTACACCTTC.

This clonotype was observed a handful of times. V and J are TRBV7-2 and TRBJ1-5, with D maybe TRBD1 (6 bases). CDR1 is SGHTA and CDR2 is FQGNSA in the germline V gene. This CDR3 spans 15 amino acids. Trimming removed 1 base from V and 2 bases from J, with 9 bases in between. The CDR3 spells CASSLVGAGNQPQHF. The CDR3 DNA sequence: TGTGCCAGCAGCTTAGTGGGGGCTGGCAATCAGCCCCAGCATTTT.

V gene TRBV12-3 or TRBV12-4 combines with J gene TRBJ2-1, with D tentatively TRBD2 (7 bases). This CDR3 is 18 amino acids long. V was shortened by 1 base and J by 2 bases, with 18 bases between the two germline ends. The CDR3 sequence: CASSLGPMAGAAYNEQFF. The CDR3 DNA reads TGTGCCAGCAGTTTAGGACCCATGGCGGGGGCCGCCTACAATGAGCAGTTCTTC.